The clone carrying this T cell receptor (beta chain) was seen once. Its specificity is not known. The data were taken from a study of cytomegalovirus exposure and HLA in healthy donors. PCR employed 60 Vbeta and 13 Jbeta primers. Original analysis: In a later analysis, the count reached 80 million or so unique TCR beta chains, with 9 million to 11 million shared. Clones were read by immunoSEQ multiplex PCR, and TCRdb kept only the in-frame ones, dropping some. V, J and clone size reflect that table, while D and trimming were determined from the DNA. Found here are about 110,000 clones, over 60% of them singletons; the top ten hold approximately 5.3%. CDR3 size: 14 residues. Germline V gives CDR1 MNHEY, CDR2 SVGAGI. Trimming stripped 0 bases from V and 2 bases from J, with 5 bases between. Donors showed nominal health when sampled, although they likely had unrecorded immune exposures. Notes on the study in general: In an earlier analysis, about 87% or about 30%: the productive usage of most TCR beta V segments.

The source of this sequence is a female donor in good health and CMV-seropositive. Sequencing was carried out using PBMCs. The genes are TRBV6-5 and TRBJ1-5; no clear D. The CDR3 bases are TGTGCCAGCAGTTACTCGCAGGGCAATCAGCCCCAGCATTTT. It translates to CASSYSQGNQPQHF.